Listed here are 27 T cell receptor beta chains from one sample, sequenced in a study of radiation and T cells in renal cell carcinoma. This table comes from immunoSEQ multiplex PCR, and its TCRdb copy is limited to in-frame clones, with some not included. The data show 100,000 to 150,000 clones, over 75% seen once. Time point in this sample: blood 2 weeks post-SBRT. This sample's treatment: 15 Gy SBRT to primary tumor, nephrectomy 4 weeks later. The sample in question was blood, obtained from a patient whose treatment included radiotherapy and nephrectomy. The source is a woman in her sixties with renal cell carcinoma.

CDR3 in amino acids: CASSLTRGRDRGRVTEAFF. In nucleotides, the CDR3 is TGTGCCAGCAGCTTAACTCGGGGCCGGGACAGGGGGCGTGTAACTGAAGCTTTCTTT. The rearrangement joins TRBV7-3 to TRBJ1-1, with 12 bases lining up with TRBD1. V was pared by 0 bases and J by 5 bases, with 13 bases of the junction left unmatched. Germline CDR1 reads SGHTA; CDR2 reads FQGTGA. This CDR3 spans 19 amino acids.

The chain has TRBV5-1 and TRBJ1-2, with no clear D. This CDR3 is built from 17 residues. V was pared by 0 bases and J by 2 bases, with 17 bases between. Germline loops: CDR1 SGHRS, CDR2 YFSETQ. The CDR3, as DNA: TGCGCCAGCAGCTTGGACCCCACTTCGAGCAACAACTATGGCTACACCTTC. It codes for CASSLDPTSSNNYGYTF.

The chain combines TRBV28 with TRBJ2-4, with D perhaps assigned TRBD1 or TRBD2 (6 bases each). This CDR3 spans 11 amino acids. V was clipped by 10 bases and J by 6 bases, with 10 bases between them. In germline, CDR1 is MDHEN, CDR2 SYDVKM. This CDR3 is CAIEGGNIQYF. The CDR3 DNA is TGTGCCATTGAGGGGGGAAACATTCAGTACTTC.

This clone was seen at least ten times. V is TRBV5-1 and J is TRBJ1-1; D ambiguous. Germline V gives CDR1 SGHRS, CDR2 YFSETQ. The length of the CDR3 is 15 residues. With 1 base removed from V and 1 base from J, the gap between germline ends came to 11 bases. In nucleotides, the CDR3 is TGCGCCAGCAGCTTGCTTTATATGGGGAACACTGAAGCTTTCTTT. Amino acid sequence: CASSLLYMGNTEAFF.

V and J are TRBV6-5 and TRBJ2-5; D is undetermined. The J call could be wrong; TRBJ2-7 is a better fit for the DNA end. Germline CDR1 is MNHEY and CDR2 is SVGAGI. CDR3 length: 14 amino acids. CDR3: CASSYRHGPYEQYF. The CDR3 nucleotides read TGTGCCAGCAGTTACCGACATGGCCCCTACGAGCAGTACTTC.

The J gene is TRBJ2-7, the V gene TRBV7-9; D gene ambiguous. This CDR3 spans 14 amino acids. The V gene lost 5 bases and the J gene lost 3 bases, with 14 bases spanning the gap. Per the germline V gene, CDR1 is SEHNR and CDR2 is FQNEAQ (reference sequence). The DNA of the CDR3 is TGTGCCAGCAGCATGGGCAGATCGGACTACGAGCAGTACTTC. Its protein is CASSMGRSDYEQYF.

To note about this clone: Other DNA sequences in this sample translate to the same CDR3. The chain carries TRBV6-5 and TRBJ2-7; no clear D. Germline CDR1 MNHEY, CDR2 SVGAGI. V lost 3 bases and J lost 4, with 7 bases in between. This CDR3 has 12 residues. The CDR3 DNA follows: TGTGCCAGCAGTTATGACGGATACGAGCAGTACTTC. As protein: CASSYDGYEQYF.

The chain has TRBV29-1 and TRBJ1-2; a weak D match, TRBD1 (6 bases). V was pared by 6 bases and J by 2 bases, with 13 bases between. Germline V gives CDR1 SQVTM, CDR2 ANQGSEA. The CDR3 extends over 13 amino acids. The CDR3 is CSVPRTENYGYTF. The CDR3 region has the DNA TGCAGCGTCCCCCGGACAGAAAACTATGGCTACACCTTC.

This chain links TRBV5-1 with TRBJ1-4; D not resolved. Per germline, CDR1 SGHRS and CDR2 YFSETQ. The V end was cut by 6 bases, the J end by 8 bases, with 11 bases between. The CDR3 loop spans 12 amino acids. CDR3 coding DNA: TGCGCCAGCAATGGCGGAGGGGAAAAACTGTTTTTT. Residues: CASNGGGEKLFF.

V usage is TRBV2 and J usage is TRBJ1-2; D not certain. The CDR3 runs to 8 residues. Deletions cut 3 bases from V and 13 bases from J, with 3 bases between. The germline gives CDR1 SNHLY, CDR2 FYNNEI. In DNA, the CDR3 is TGTGCCAGCAGTGAGAGCACCTTC. Its translation: CASSESTF.

The CDR3 spells CASSLLGNTEAFF. The CDR3 DNA reads TGTGCCAGCAGTCTACTAGGGAACACTGAAGCTTTCTTT. J is TRBJ1-1 and V is TRBV6-5; D call uncertain. V gave up 5 bases and J gave up 1 base, with 8 bases separating them. The CDR3 is 13 amino acids. Per germline, CDR1 MNHEY and CDR2 SVGAGI.

The gene calls are TRBV7-8 and TRBJ1-2, with D tentatively TRBD1 (5 bases). The CDR3 is made up of 14 amino acids. Germline lookup yields CDR1 SGHVS and CDR2 FQNEAQ. Trimming took off 4 bases at V and 5 bases at J, with 14 bases between the two ends. The CDR3 DNA sequence: TGTGCCAGCAGCTCCTCCGGGGCCGGTTATGGCTACACCTTC. Its protein product is CASSSSGAGYGYTF. The full variable domain, rest sourced from reference TRBV7-8 and TRBJ1-2, is GAGVSQSPRYKVAKRGQDVALRCDPISGHVSLFWYQQALGQGPEFLTYFQNEAQLDKSGLPSDRFFAERPEGSVSTLKIQRTQQEDSAVYLCASSSSGAGYGYTFGSGTRLTVV.

This clone was recorded only once. The chain uses TRBV5-1 and TRBJ1-2; possibly TRBD1 for D (5 bases). CDR3 size: 15 residues. Germline V gene data show CDR1 as SGHRS and CDR2 as YFSETQ. Trimming pared 0 bases from V and 4 bases from J, leaving 13 bases between. The CDR3 DNA is TGCGCCAGCAGCTTGGGTACGGGGCTTGGCTATGGCTACACCTTC. This sequence encodes CASSLGTGLGYGYTF.

The chain links TRBV19 to TRBJ1-6; D may be TRBD1 (6 bases). Between the trimmed V and J ends, which lost 1 base and 3 bases, there was a span of 10 bases. In germline, CDR1 is LNHDA, CDR2 SQIVND (reference sequence). The CDR3 has 16 residues. The CDR3 DNA sequence: TGTGCCAGTAGTATAGGTGCAGGGGTCTATAATTCACCCCTCCACTTT. Amino acids: CASSIGAGVYNSPLHF.

This rearrangement joins TRBV28 to TRBJ1-2; D gene uncertain. The CDR3 contains 14 residues. The V gene's germline CDR1 is MDHEN and CDR2 SYDVKM. V shed 7 bases and J shed 4 bases, with 16 bases lying between them. Here the CDR3 DNA reads TGTGCCAGCACCCTCACTAATGCCCCCTATGGCTACACCTTC. This encodes CASTLTNAPYGYTF.

The chain carries TRBV5-6 and TRBJ1-2; D gene unclear. The CDR3 runs to 15 residues. Trimming removed 0 bases at V and 4 bases at J, with 13 bases between. Germline assignment: CDR1 SGHDT and CDR2 YYEEEE. The CDR3 nucleotides are TGTGCCAGCAGCTTGGACCCCCCCAACCGCTATGGCTACACCTTC. Translated, it gives CASSLDPPNRYGYTF.

The rearrangement uses TRBV7-8 and TRBJ2-5; D uncertain. This CDR3 is built from 14 residues. CDR1 is SGHVS and CDR2 is FQNEAQ in the germline V gene. V lost 5 bases to trimming and J lost 5 bases, with 15 bases between them. The CDR3 bases are TGTGCCAGCAGCCTTCGGGTCGCTTCGGAGACCCAGTACTTC. It codes for CASSLRVASETQYF. Full variable domain (missing parts from reference TRBV7-8 and TRBJ2-5): GAGVSQSPRYKVAKRGQDVALRCDPISGHVSLFWYQQALGQGPEFLTYFQNEAQLDKSGLPSDRFFAERPEGSVSTLKIQRTQQEDSAVYLCASSLRVASETQYFGPGTRLLVL.

The chain employs TRBV4-3 and TRBJ2-5, with D unresolved. V was trimmed by 0 bases and J by 5 bases, leaving 7 bases between them. This CDR3 region has 13 residues. Germline CDR1 and CDR2: LGHNA and YSLEER. The CDR3, as DNA: TGCGCCAGCAGCCAAGAGTCCTCCGAGACCCAGTACTTC. Amino acids: CASSQESSETQYF.

V gene TRBV18 combines with J gene TRBJ1-1, with unresolved D. Per germline, CDR1 KGHSH and CDR2 LQKENI. There are 13 residues in the CDR3. V was trimmed by 0 bases and J by 7 bases, leaving 9 bases between them. The CDR3 region has the DNA TGTGCCAGCTCACCACCTATACGGAGTGAAGCTTTCTTT. Its translation: CASSPPIRSEAFF. Supplemented by reference TRBV18 and TRBJ1-1, the full variable domain reads NAGVMQNPRHLVRRRGQEARLRCSPMKGHSHVYWYRQLPEEGLKFMVYLQKENIIDESGMPKERFSAEFPKEGPSILRIQQVVRGDSAAYFCASSPPIRSEAFFGQGTRLTVV.

This clone was observed once. V is TRBV15 and J is TRBJ2-3; 12 bases fit TRBD2. Germline lookup yields CDR1 LNHNV and CDR2 YYDKDF (reference sequence). This CDR3 has 17 residues. V shed 0 bases and J 4 bases; nucleotides not matched to a gene: 5. The CDR3 nucleotides read TGTGCCACCAGCAGAGATTTACTAGCGGGAGGCTCAGATACGCAGTATTTT. The encoded protein is CATSRDLLAGGSDTQYF. Using reference TRBV15 and TRBJ2-3 for the parts outside the CDR3, the full variable domain is DAMVIQNPRYQVTQFGKPVTLSCSQTLNHNVMYWYQQKSSQAPKLLFHYYDKDFNNEADTPDNFQSRRPNTSFCFLDIRSPGLGDTAMYLCATSRDLLAGGSDTQYFGPGTRLTVL.

This clone was counted a few times. The chain joins TRBV16 to TRBJ1-1, with D unclear. The CDR3 length is 14 residues. Germline CDR1 reads KGHSY; CDR2 reads FQNENV. V gave up 4 bases and J gave up 6 bases, with 15 bases separating them. CDR3 coding DNA: TGTGCCAGCAGCCTATCCTCCAGCGGATCTGAAGCTTTCTTT. It translates to CASSLSSSGSEAFF.

This clone was seen once. The genes are TRBV13 and TRBJ2-5; 10 bases are a match to TRBD2. The CDR3 consists of 17 residues. Germline-derived CDR1 and CDR2 are PRHDT and FYEKMQ (reference sequence). The junction had 11 bases not matched to a gene; V was cut back by 2 bases and J by 5 bases. The CDR3 here is CASSLLLAGTGGETQYF. Written as DNA, the CDR3 is TGTGCCAGCAGCTTATTACTAGCGGGGACTGGGGGGGAGACCCAGTACTTC.

The chain employs TRBV6-6 and TRBJ2-1, with 8 nucleotides matching TRBD1. The CDR3 extends over 15 amino acids. Germline lookup yields CDR1 MNHNY and CDR2 SVGAGI (reference sequence). After removal of 5 bases from V and 2 bases from J, the junction contained 5 bases not matched to a gene. CDR3 sequence reads: CASSPTGQAYNEQFF. The CDR3, as DNA: TGTGCCAGCAGTCCTACGGGACAGGCCTACAATGAGCAGTTCTTC.

The rearrangement joins TRBV7-2 to TRBJ1-5, with D perhaps matching TRBD1 (5 bases). Germline assignment: CDR1 SGHTA and CDR2 FQGNSA. The CDR3 runs to 15 residues. V was clipped by 3 bases and J by 1 base, with 10 bases between them. This CDR3 reads CASSLFRDSNQPQHF. CDR3 in DNA: TGTGCCAGCAGCTTGTTCCGGGACAGCAATCAGCCCCAGCATTTT.

This clone has just one count. Other DNA sequences in the sample encode the same CDR3. This chain links TRBV6-1 with TRBJ2-5; no firm D call. CDR3 length: 14 amino acids. Trimming cost V 1 base and J 0 bases, with 6 bases left between them. Germline CDR1 reads MNHNS; CDR2 reads SASEGT. The chain's CDR3 is CASSEVGNQETQYF. CDR3 DNA: TGTGCCAGCAGTGAAGTTGGTAACCAAGAGACCCAGTACTTC.

The V and J genes are TRBV6-1 and TRBJ1-6, with no clear D. Germline values: CDR1 MNHNS, CDR2 SASEGT. The V end lost 4 bases, the J end lost 10 bases, and 14 bases lay between the germline ends. There are 14 residues in the CDR3. In DNA form, the CDR3 reads TGTGCCAGCAGTGCGAACCTCTCCAACTCACCCCTCCACTTT. This translates into CASSANLSNSPLHF.

The chain combines TRBV11-2 with TRBJ2-7; D unresolved. CDR1 and CDR2 (germline): SGHAT, FQNNGV. V was trimmed by 3 bases and J by 4 bases, leaving 13 bases between them. This CDR3 is built from 14 residues. The CDR3 nucleotides read TGTGCCAGCAGCTTTTTTGGGGAACGGTACGAGCAGTACTTC. Its translation: CASSFFGERYEQYF.